This T cell receptor (beta chain) was obtained from a study of OX40 agonist ivuxolimab in advanced cancers. Note on this clone: What it recognizes is unknown.

Findings of the study overall: Some nonresponders additionally presented with little normalized T-cell clonal expansion. At 0.1 to 3.0 mg/kg, CD4+ and CD8+ blood T cells expanded clonally by week 6.

Data came from immunoSEQ multiplex PCR; TCRdb stores just in-frame clones and leaves some out. This sample has around 24,000 clones, with 79% found just once. This CDR3 is 16 amino acids long. V trimming: 5 bases; J trimming: 0 bases; junction bases outside the gene matches: 9. Germline V gives CDR1 SGHAT, CDR2 FQNNGV. This sequence originates from an adult with an advanced solid tumor such as melanoma, head and neck, liver or kidney cancer. The specimen comprised CD4+ or CD8+ T cells sorted from blood, sampled in a trial of the OX40 agonist ivuxolimab. The rearrangement uses TRBV11-2 and TRBJ2-5, with 7 bases that match TRBD1. CDR3 sequence: CASSTVGQAYQETQYF. The CDR3, as DNA: TGTGCCAGCAGCACCGTTGGACAGGCGTACCAAGAGACCCAGTACTTC.